Sequencing of this TCR beta chain was carried out in a study of CD8+CD57+ T cells in acquired aplastic anemia. Study summary: Sorted CD4+ and CD8+ cells yielded roughly 3.1 ug of DNA on average.

Study-wide results and caveats: Patients and healthy controls showed no significant CD8+ Simpson's diversity difference.

The CDR3 has 16 amino acids. Germline V CDR1 and CDR2: MNHEY, SVGEGT. The trim removed 6 bases at V and 1 base at J, leaving 4 bases unmatched. Both TCR beta VDJ combination and CDR3 sequence profiling were carried out. Genomic DNA was the template for this profiling. TCRdb reanalysed the reads using MiXCR and keeps one entry per CDR3 protein. Altogether hundreds of thousands of distinct CDR3 sequences are present, approximately 70% being singletons, with the ten largest covering 3% to 5%. On this clonotype itself: Its cognate antigen is unknown.

The sample taken for sequencing was sorted CD4+, CD8+, or CD8+CD57+ T cells (not recorded which) from PBMCs. The chain links TRBV6-2 or TRBV6-3 to TRBJ2-5; 14 bases align to TRBD2. The sequence was collected from a human donor in good health, serving as a control. In nucleotides, the CDR3 is TGTGCCAGCAGATTGGGACTAGCGGGAGCCCAAGAGACCCAGTACTTC. Protein: CASRLGLAGAQETQYF.